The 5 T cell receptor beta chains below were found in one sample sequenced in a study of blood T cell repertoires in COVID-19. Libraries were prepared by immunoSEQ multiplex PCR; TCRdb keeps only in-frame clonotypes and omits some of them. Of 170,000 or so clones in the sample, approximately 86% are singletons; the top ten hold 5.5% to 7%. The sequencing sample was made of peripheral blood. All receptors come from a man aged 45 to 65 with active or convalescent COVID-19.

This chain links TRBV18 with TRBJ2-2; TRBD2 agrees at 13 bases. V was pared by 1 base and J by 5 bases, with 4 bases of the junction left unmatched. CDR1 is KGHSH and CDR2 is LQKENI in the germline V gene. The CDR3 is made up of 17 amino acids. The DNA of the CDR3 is TGTGCCAGCTCACCACTTCAACTAGCGGGAGGGACCGGGGAGCTGTTTTTT. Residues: CASSPLQLAGGTGELFF.

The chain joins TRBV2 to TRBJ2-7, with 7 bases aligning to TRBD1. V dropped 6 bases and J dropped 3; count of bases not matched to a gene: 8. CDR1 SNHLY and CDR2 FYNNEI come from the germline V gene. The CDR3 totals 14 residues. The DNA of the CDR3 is TGTGCCAGCAGGACCGGGACAGATGGCTACGAGCAGTACTTC. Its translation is CASRTGTDGYEQYF.

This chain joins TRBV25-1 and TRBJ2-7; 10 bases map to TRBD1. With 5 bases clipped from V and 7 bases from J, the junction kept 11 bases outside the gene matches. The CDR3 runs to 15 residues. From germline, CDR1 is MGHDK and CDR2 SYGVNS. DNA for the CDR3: TGTGCCAGCAGTCGTCCCGGGACAGGGGTCGGAGAGCAGTACTTC. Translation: CASSRPGTGVGEQYF.

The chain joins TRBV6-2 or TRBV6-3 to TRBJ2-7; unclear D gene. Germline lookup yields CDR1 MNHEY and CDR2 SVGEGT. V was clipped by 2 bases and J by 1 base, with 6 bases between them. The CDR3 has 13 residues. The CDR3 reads CASSYGPSYEQYF. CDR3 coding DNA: TGTGCCAGCAGTTACGGGCCGTCCTACGAGCAGTACTTC.

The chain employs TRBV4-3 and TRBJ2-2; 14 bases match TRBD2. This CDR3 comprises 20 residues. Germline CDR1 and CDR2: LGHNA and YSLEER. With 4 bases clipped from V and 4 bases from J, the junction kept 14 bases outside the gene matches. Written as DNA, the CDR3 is TGCGCCAGCAGCCCGAGCATAGCGACGGGGACTAGCGGGAGCACCGGGGAGCTGTTTTTT. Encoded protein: CASSPSIATGTSGSTGELFF.